What follows are 14 T cell receptor beta chains derived from one specimen sequenced in a study of technical replicates of blood from a few donors. The assay was immunoSEQ multiplex PCR, and TCRdb's table has in-frame clones only and misses some. This table holds 56,000 or so clones, roughly 96% found once. Sample: PBMCs. The receptor source for this set is a human donor in good health. Some clones in this sample may be carry-over from other donors' samples.

The rearrangement uses TRBV2 and TRBJ2-5; D is undetermined. The CDR3 contains 12 residues. CDR1 and CDR2 from the germline V gene are SNHLY and FYNNEI. The V and J ends lost 5 bases and 3 bases respectively, with 7 bases between them. The CDR3 DNA reads as TGTGCCAGCAGTCTCCGAGAAGAGACCCAGTACTTC. As protein: CASSLREETQYF.

Only a few counts were recorded for this clone. The chain uses TRBV6-1 and TRBJ2-5; 10 bases are a match to TRBD2. Germline assignment: CDR1 MNHNS and CDR2 SASEGT. The CDR3 covers 15 residues. The trim removed 0 bases at V and 2 bases at J, leaving 0 bases unmatched. CDR3 coding DNA: TGTGCCAGCAGTGAAGCAGCGGGGGGGCAAGAGACCCAGTACTTC. Translating it yields CASSEAAGGQETQYF.

This CDR3 reads CSVGWGYPGEQYF. In DNA form, the CDR3 reads TGCAGCGTTGGCTGGGGCTACCCGGGCGAGCAGTACTTC. This chain joins TRBV29-1 and TRBJ2-7; a possible D gene is TRBD1 (5 bases). V lost 4 bases and J lost 6, with 16 bases in between. The germline CDR1 and CDR2 sequences are SQVTM and ANQGSEA. The CDR3 has 13 residues.

The rearrangement uses TRBV7-2 and TRBJ2-1; no clear D. With 6 bases removed from V and 7 bases from J, the gap between germline ends came to 13 bases. The CDR3 extends over 13 amino acids. Germline V gene sequence: CDR1 SGHTA, CDR2 FQGNSA. The DNA of the CDR3 is TGTGCCAGCAGACAATTTCCCGGGAATGAGCAGTTCTTC. This gives the protein CASRQFPGNEQFF.

The rearrangement links TRBV6-5 to TRBJ1-2; 8 bases match TRBD1. Trimming at V came to 0 bases and at J to 2 bases, leaving 5 bases not matched to a gene. Germline-derived CDR1 and CDR2 are MNHEY and SVGAGI. The CDR3 sequence is 16 residues long. CDR3 bases: TGTGCCAGCAGTTACTCCGCAGGACAGGGAAACTATGGCTACACCTTC. Encoded protein: CASSYSAGQGNYGYTF.

The chain links TRBV19 to TRBJ1-1; a possible D gene is TRBD1 (6 bases). Trimming shortened V by 6 bases and J by 3 bases, and 14 bases separated the two germline ends. The CDR3 length is 14 residues. The V gene's germline CDR1 is LNHDA and CDR2 SQIVND (reference sequence). The CDR3: CASSETTGYTEAFF. DNA of the CDR3: TGTGCCAGTAGCGAAACAACAGGGTACACTGAAGCTTTCTTT. Full variable domain (missing parts from reference TRBV19 and TRBJ1-1): DGGITQSPKYLFRKEGQNVTLSCEQNLNHDAMYWYRQDPGQGLRLIYYSQIVNDFQKGDIAEGYSVSREKKESFPLTVTSAQKNPTAFYLCASSETTGYTEAFFGQGTRLTVV.

The J gene is TRBJ1-2, the V gene TRBV2; maybe TRBD1 (6 bases). Trimming took 6 bases from V and 4 from J, leaving 15 bases between them. CDR1 and CDR2 from the germline V gene are SNHLY and FYNNEI. The CDR3 is 14 residues long. CDR3 loop: CASRQGPLVYGYTF. CDR3 DNA sequence: TGTGCCAGCAGACAGGGCCCATTGGTCTATGGCTACACCTTC.

The chain uses TRBV5-1 and TRBJ2-5, with D possibly being TRBD2 (5 bases). Germline CDR1 and CDR2: SGHRS and YFSETQ. Between the trimmed V and J ends, which lost 1 base and 6 bases, there was a span of 10 bases. This CDR3 region has 13 residues. The chain's CDR3 is CASSLREHQTQYF. CDR3 DNA sequence: TGCGCCAGCAGCTTGCGGGAACACCAGACCCAGTACTTC.

The genes are TRBV30 and TRBJ2-2; D uncertain. In germline, CDR1 is GTSNPN, CDR2 SVGIG (reference sequence). There are 11 residues in the CDR3. The V and J ends lost 4 bases and 10 bases respectively, with 10 bases between them. The CDR3 here is CAWIRGEELFF. Written as DNA, the CDR3 is TGTGCCTGGATTCGAGGTGAGGAGCTGTTTTTT.

The V gene is TRBV5-1, the J gene TRBJ1-1; 7 bases match TRBD1. V shed 4 bases, J shed 0 bases, and the junction held 6 bases outside the gene matches. Per the germline V gene, CDR1 is SGHRS and CDR2 is YFSETQ. The CDR3 is made up of 15 amino acids. CDR3 sequence: CASSQRGQMNTEAFF. Written as DNA, the CDR3 is TGCGCCAGCAGCCAACGGGGACAGATGAACACTGAAGCTTTCTTT.

V usage is TRBV11-2 and J usage is TRBJ1-2, with D possibly matching TRBD1 (5 bases). CDR3 length equals 13 residues. Germline V CDR1 and CDR2: SGHAT, FQNNGV. The V gene lost 3 bases and the J gene lost 7 bases, with 12 bases spanning the gap. The CDR3 nucleotides read TGTGCCAGCAGCTTGGGCAGGGTGGGTGGCTACACCTTC. It translates to CASSLGRVGGYTF.

The V gene is TRBV6-6, the J gene TRBJ1-1, with 7 bases that match TRBD1. V lost 5 bases and J lost 4; bases outside the gene matches: 7. This CDR3 spans 14 amino acids. Germline CDR1 MNHNY, CDR2 SVGAGI (reference sequence). CDR3 nucleotides: TGTGCCAGCAGTAAACAGGGGTTTCCCACTGAAGCTTTCTTT. Amino acid sequence: CASSKQGFPTEAFF.

The chain combines TRBV6-5 with TRBJ2-1; the match to TRBD2 covers 15 bases. The V gene's germline CDR1 is MNHEY and CDR2 SVGAGI. The CDR3 length is 15 residues. Trimming at V came to 6 bases and at J to 8 bases, leaving 5 bases not matched to a gene. The CDR3 reads CASRPGLAGGDEQFF. Written as DNA, the CDR3 is TGTGCCAGCAGACCCGGACTAGCGGGAGGGGATGAGCAGTTCTTC.

J is TRBJ1-5 and V is TRBV5-8; no clear D. The CDR3 consists of 13 residues. V gave up 4 bases and J gave up 7 bases, with 12 bases separating them. Germline V gene sequence: CDR1 SGHTS, CDR2 YDEGEE. The CDR3 region has the DNA TGTGCCAGCAGCCTGCACCGGGAACAGCCCCAGCATTTT. As protein: CASSLHREQPQHF.